This passage covers 9 T cell receptor beta chains from one sample sequenced in a study of cytomegalovirus exposure and HLA in healthy donors. Amplification used 60 Vbeta primers and 13 Jbeta primers. Sequencing used immunoSEQ multiplex PCR; TCRdb keeps in-frame clones, though not all of them. The data hold tens of thousands of clones, with approximately 84% observed a single time. The sample consisted of PBMCs. The receptors were sampled from a woman aged 50 to 60 in good health and CMV-seronegative.

The gene calls are TRBV25-1 and TRBJ2-5; 9 bases align to TRBD2. There are 16 residues in the CDR3. Trimming removed 4 bases from V and 5 bases from J; junction bases left unmatched: 11. Germline V CDR1 and CDR2: MGHDK, SYGVNS. CDR3 in DNA: TGTGCCAGCAGTGGGAGGAGCGGGGGGCCCGGTGAGACCCAGTACTTC. Encoded protein: CASSGRSGGPGETQYF.

The CDR3 bases are TGTGCCAGCAGTGACACGATTCGACAGGGTAGAGATGGCTACACCTTC. Protein product: CASSDTIRQGRDGYTF. The V gene is TRBV6-4, the J gene TRBJ1-2; 7 bases agree with TRBD1. The CDR3 is made up of 16 amino acids. CDR1 is MRHNA and CDR2 is SNTAGT in the germline V gene. J gave up 6 bases and V 2 bases, and 12 bases lay outside the gene matches.

In its sample, this clone was seen once. The J gene is TRBJ2-3, the V gene TRBV9, with D tentatively TRBD1 (6 bases). CDR1 is SGDLS, CDR2 YYNGEE, per germline. Trimming pared 4 bases from V and 9 bases from J, leaving 15 bases between. The CDR3 sequence is 13 residues long. CDR3 in amino acids: CASSQGQESTQYF. As DNA, the CDR3 is TGTGCCAGCAGCCAGGGGCAGGAGAGCACGCAGTATTTT.

The V gene is TRBV29-1, the J gene TRBJ2-7, with 9 bases that match TRBD2. This CDR3 is 13 amino acids long. Trimming removed 7 bases from V and 6 bases from J; junction bases left unmatched: 10. CDR1 and CDR2 (germline): SQVTM, ANQGSEA. DNA for the CDR3: TGCAGCGCACGGGGGCCTAGCGGGATCGAGCAGTACTTC. Translating gives CSARGPSGIEQYF.

This clone occurred a few times. The chain has TRBV11-2 and TRBJ2-7, with 7 bases matching TRBD1. This CDR3 spans 13 amino acids. The germline CDR1 and CDR2 sequences are SGHAT and FQNNGV. Unmatched junction bases numbered 4, after V lost 5 bases and J lost 3 bases. The DNA for the CDR3 is TGTGCCAGCAGCAAGGGGGACAGCTACGAGCAGTACGTC. Encoded protein: CASSKGDSYEQYV.

The chain has TRBV19 and TRBJ2-3; 10 bases align to TRBD2. V dropped 5 bases and J dropped 10; count of bases not matched to a gene: 6. Germline CDR1 LNHDA, CDR2 SQIVND (reference sequence). The CDR3 sequence is 13 residues long. The CDR3 region has the DNA TGTGCCAGTAGTTTAACTAGCGGGGCTCCGCAGTATTTT. This gives the protein CASSLTSGAPQYF.

The chain recombines TRBV29-1 with TRBJ1-2; TRBD1 matches 9 bases. Germline V CDR1 and CDR2: SQVTM, ANQGSEA. This CDR3 contains 18 residues. V lost 7 bases to trimming and J lost 8 bases; unmatched junction nucleotides: 26. The DNA of the CDR3 is TGCAGCGCTGGGGACAGGGAAGTGTGGAGAGGCGAGACGAGAGGCTACACCTTC. This codes for CSAGDREVWRGETRGYTF.

This chain links TRBV28 with TRBJ1-1, with unresolved D. V shed 3 bases and J shed 5 bases, with 13 bases lying between them. Germline loops: CDR1 MDHEN, CDR2 SYDVKM. The CDR3 is 14 amino acids. CDR3 residues: CASSFRIGRTEAFF. The CDR3 DNA is TGTGCCAGCAGTTTCCGTATTGGGAGGACTGAAGCTTTCTTT.

This chain links TRBV30 with TRBJ1-1; 9 nucleotides align to TRBD1. Germline CDR1 reads GTSNPN; CDR2 reads SVGIG (reference sequence). The CDR3 contains 17 residues. Germline trimming cut 0 bases from V and 5 bases from J; bases unmatched to any gene: 13. The chain's CDR3 is CAWSVRPPTGGRTEAFF. In DNA, the CDR3 is TGTGCCTGGAGTGTACGCCCTCCTACAGGGGGCAGGACTGAAGCTTTCTTT.